These 22 T cell receptor beta chains came from one sample sequenced in a study of Graves' ophthalmopathy and Graves' hyperthyroidism. The authors amplified TCR beta CDR3 regions from RNA transcripts. An initial RT-PCR round employing HTBI primers preceded a second-round multiplex PCR. TCRdb reprocessed the multiplex PCR reads via MiXCR and lists one record per CDR3 protein. The table includes a few hundred thousand distinct CDR3 sequences, approximately 18% detected once. Sequencing was performed on peripheral blood. The receptors were sampled from an adult woman with stable Graves' hyperthyroidism.

This clonotype was seen ten or more times. The J gene is TRBJ1-1, the V gene TRBV6-2 or TRBV6-3; D ambiguous. V was shortened by 7 bases and J by 11 bases, with 17 bases between the two germline ends. Per germline, CDR1 MNHEY and CDR2 SVGEGT. There are 12 residues in the CDR3. The CDR3 loop reads CASKNPGPRAFF. For the CDR3, the DNA is TGTGCCAGCAAGAACCCCGGACCTAGGGCTTTCTTT.

This clonotype was seen repeatedly, ten times or more. The genes are TRBV20-1 and TRBJ2-7; TRBD2 matches 12 bases. J gave up 2 bases and V 3 bases, and 8 bases lay outside the gene matches. Germline assignment: CDR1 DFQATT and CDR2 SNEGSKA (reference sequence). This CDR3 comprises 16 residues. In DNA form, the CDR3 reads TGCAGTGCTAGCGGAGGGACTAGCGGGCCCGCCTACGAGCAGTACTTC. Its protein product is CSASGGTSGPAYEQYF.

This clonotype was counted ten times or more. The chain combines TRBV4-1 with TRBJ1-5; D is ambiguous. Germline CDR1 is MGHRA and CDR2 is YSYEKL. The V end was cut by 0 bases, the J end by 3 bases, with 9 bases between. The CDR3 is made up of 15 amino acids. The CDR3 sequence is CASSQDYQTNQPQHF. CDR3 coding DNA: TGCGCCAGCAGCCAAGATTATCAGACCAATCAGCCCCAGCATTTT.

In its sample, this clonotype was seen many times. The chain carries TRBV19 and TRBJ2-5; D gene unclear. The CDR3 spans 14 residues. V was cut by 3 bases and J by 1 base, with 9 bases left in between. Germline V gives CDR1 LNHDA, CDR2 SQIVND (reference sequence). The CDR3 nucleotides are TGTGCCAGTAGTATCGGTTACAGCCAAGAGACCCAGTACTTC. This sequence encodes CASSIGYSQETQYF.

The chain couples TRBV7-9 to TRBJ2-4; possible D gene TRBD1, 6 bases. Trimming took 5 bases from V and 7 from J, leaving 15 bases between them. In germline, CDR1 is SEHNR, CDR2 FQNEAQ (reference sequence). The CDR3 has 14 amino acids. The CDR3: CASSTQGPGNIQYF. The CDR3, as DNA: TGTGCCAGCAGCACACAGGGTCCGGGGAACATTCAGTACTTC.

This sequence joins TRBV27 and TRBJ2-5; 15 bases are shared with TRBD2. Germline V gives CDR1 MNHEY, CDR2 SMNVEV (reference sequence). This CDR3 is built from 19 residues. Trimming cost V 4 bases and J 0 bases; bases outside gene matches: 9. The CDR3 sequence is CASSSPGTSGGPYQETQYF. The CDR3 DNA is TGTGCCAGCAGTTCGCCCGGGACTAGCGGGGGGCCGTACCAAGAGACCCAGTACTTC.

The rearrangement uses TRBV6-2 or TRBV6-3 and TRBJ2-5, with D hard to call. Germline-derived CDR1 and CDR2 are MNHEY and SVGEGT. The CDR3 has 16 amino acids. V was pared by 7 bases and J by 1 base, with 19 bases between. CDR3 bases: TGTGCCAGCACTCCTTTCGTCGCCCAGATCCAAGAGACCCAGTACTTC. Amino acids: CASTPFVAQIQETQYF.

This clonotype was recorded many times. The chain's CDR3 is CASSQVPLPPVDYGYTF. The DNA for the CDR3 is TGTGCCAGCAGCCAAGTACCCCTACCCCCAGTAGACTATGGCTACACCTTC. V is TRBV4-2 and J is TRBJ1-2; no definite D call. The CDR3 length is 17 residues. Trimming took off 1 base at V and 3 bases at J, with 18 bases between the two ends. In germline, CDR1 is LGHNA, CDR2 YNFKEQ.

This clonotype showed up many times. The genes are TRBV27 and TRBJ1-5, with D possibly being TRBD1 (6 bases). V was cut by 3 bases and J by 3 bases, with 12 bases left in between. In germline, CDR1 is MNHEY, CDR2 SMNVEV (reference sequence). The CDR3 runs to 15 residues. As DNA, the CDR3 is TGTGCCAGCAGTTTTTCCAGGGGAGACAATCAGCCCCAGCATTTT. Translating it yields CASSFSRGDNQPQHF.

This clonotype was counted many times. The chain has TRBV29-1 and TRBJ2-7, with D perhaps TRBD2 (7 bases). This CDR3 spans 11 amino acids. CDR1 SQVTM and CDR2 ANQGSEA come from the germline V gene. The V end was cut by 4 bases, the J end by 6 bases, with 10 bases between. CDR3: CSVAGGLEQYF. The CDR3 bases are TGCAGCGTTGCCGGGGGGCTCGAGCAGTACTTC.

This clonotype was observed many times. CDR3 amino acids: CASSKTIQETQYF. CDR3 nucleotides: TGTGCCAGTAGCAAGACAATCCAAGAGACCCAGTACTTC. This chain links TRBV19 with TRBJ2-5; D unclear. This CDR3 has 13 amino acids. V gave up 6 bases and J gave up 1 base, with 9 bases separating them. The V gene's germline CDR1 is LNHDA and CDR2 SQIVND (reference sequence).

For this clonotype: A much larger clone differs by one base, so this may be a read error. The gene calls are TRBV20-1 and TRBJ2-7; no clear D gene. In germline, CDR1 is DFQATT, CDR2 SNEGSKA (reference sequence). There are 15 residues in the CDR3. The CDR3: CSASSVSVESYEQCF. The DNA of the CDR3 is TGCAGTGCTAGCTCGGTATCGGTAGAGTCCTACGAGCAGTGCTTC.

The J gene is TRBJ2-4, the V gene TRBV3-1; 7 nucleotides line up with TRBD2. The CDR3 runs to 15 residues. J was trimmed by 7 bases and V by 0 bases; bases with no gene match: 6. Germline CDR1 reads LGHDT; CDR2 reads YNNKEL (reference sequence). This chain's CDR3 is CASSQELTSFNIQYF. The CDR3 nucleotides read TGTGCCAGCAGCCAAGAATTGACTAGCTTTAACATTCAGTACTTC.

This clonotype appeared many times. The V gene is TRBV6-1, the J gene TRBJ1-1; possibly TRBD1 for D (5 bases). Germline assignment: CDR1 MNHNS and CDR2 SASEGT. The V gene lost 3 bases and the J gene lost 0 bases, with 8 bases spanning the gap. This CDR3 spans 14 amino acids. CDR3 loop: CASSDWTMNTEAFF. DNA for the CDR3: TGTGCCAGCAGTGATTGGACAATGAACACTGAAGCTTTCTTT.

The CDR3 is CASSQDGGHSYEQYF. CDR3 coding DNA: TGTGCCAGCAGCCAAGATGGCGGACACTCCTACGAGCAGTACTTC. The rearrangement links TRBV4-2 to TRBJ2-7, with D tentatively TRBD1 (5 bases). V was cut by 0 bases and J by 0 bases, with 9 bases left in between. Germline CDR1 is LGHNA and CDR2 is YNFKEQ. The CDR3 is made up of 15 amino acids.

This clonotype was detected ten times or more. This chain connects TRBV27 to TRBJ2-7; TRBD2 might be the D (5 bases). The CDR3 extends over 14 amino acids. Germline V gene sequence: CDR1 MNHEY, CDR2 SMNVEV (reference sequence). Trimming pared 6 bases from V and 2 bases from J, leaving 14 bases between. The CDR3 spells CASRRHGGTYEQYF. The CDR3 DNA sequence: TGTGCCAGCAGACGACACGGAGGCACCTACGAGCAGTACTTC.

This clonotype has ten or more counts. One end of the junction fails to match germline, which may point to a read error. This sequence joins TRBV12-3 or TRBV12-4 and TRBJ2-4; 9 bases map to TRBD2. This CDR3 has 16 amino acids. CDR3 bases: TGTGCCAGCAGTTTTGCTAGCGGGATGGCCAAAAACATTAAGTACTTC. Translated: CASSFASGMAKNIKYF.

The CDR3 region is CASSESSEGAGETQYF. The CDR3 nucleotides are TGCGCCAGCAGTGAGTCTTCGGAGGGAGCCGGGGAGACCCAGTACTTC. This chain connects TRBV10-2 to TRBJ2-5, with a tentative D call TRBD2 (6 bases). CDR1 is WSHSY and CDR2 is SAAADI in the germline V gene. Trimming pared 0 bases from V and 5 bases from J, leaving 16 bases between. The CDR3 is 16 amino acids.

In its sample, this clonotype was seen once. Germline is not matched at one junction end, which may reflect a read error. The V call is TRBV6-5, the J call TRBJ1-1; D unclear. The germline V gene encodes CDR1 MNHEY and CDR2 SVGAGI. This CDR3 region has 13 residues. The CDR3 loop reads CSSSCNPDGVAFF. The CDR3 region has the DNA TGTTCCAGCAGTTGCAACCCGGATGGGGTTGCTTTCTTT.

The table lists this clonotype with many counts. The genes are TRBV7-8 and TRBJ2-5; TRBD1 might be the D (6 bases). The CDR3 length is 14 residues. Germline values: CDR1 SGHVS, CDR2 FQNEAQ. V was clipped by 5 bases and J by 1 base, with 11 bases between them. The chain's CDR3 is CASSPLQGQETQYF. As DNA, the CDR3 is TGTGCCAGCAGCCCACTACAGGGCCAAGAGACCCAGTACTTC.

The chain recombines TRBV9 with TRBJ2-1, with D possibly matching TRBD1 (6 bases). The length of the CDR3 is 18 residues. Trimming removed 4 bases at V and 4 bases at J, with 24 bases between. Germline CDR1 SGDLS, CDR2 YYNGEE. The CDR3: CASSCLETGGGVYNEQFF. The CDR3 region has the DNA TGTGCCAGCAGCTGCCTCGAGACAGGAGGAGGAGTATACAATGAGCAGTTCTTC.

This clonotype has more than one count but fewer than ten. This chain links TRBV14 with TRBJ1-1, with D perhaps matching TRBD1 (6 bases). The CDR3 length is 15 residues. V lost 0 bases, J lost 10 bases, and 18 bases lay in between. The germline CDR1 and CDR2 sequences are SGHDN and FVKESK. CDR3 loop: CASSQDYPGDGSAFF. The CDR3 DNA reads as TGTGCCAGCAGCCAAGACTATCCAGGGGACGGTTCAGCTTTCTTT.